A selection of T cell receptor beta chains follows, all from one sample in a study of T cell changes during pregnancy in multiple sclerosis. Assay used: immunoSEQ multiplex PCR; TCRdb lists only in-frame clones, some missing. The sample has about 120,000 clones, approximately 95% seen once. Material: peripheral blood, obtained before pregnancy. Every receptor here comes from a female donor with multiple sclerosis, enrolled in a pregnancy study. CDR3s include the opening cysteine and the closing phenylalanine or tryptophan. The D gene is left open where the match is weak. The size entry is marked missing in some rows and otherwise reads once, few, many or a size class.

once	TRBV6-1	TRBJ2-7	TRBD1	CASSPGGGPYEQYF	TGTGCCAGCAGTCCAGGGGGCGGACCGTACGAGCAGTACTTC
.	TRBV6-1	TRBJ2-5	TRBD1	CASSGYPGTAMQETQYF	TGTGCCAGCAGTGGATACCCCGGGACAGCGATGCAAGAGACCCAGTACTTC
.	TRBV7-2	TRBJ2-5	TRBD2	CASSIGSGYKETQYF	TGTGCCAGCAGCATCGGTAGCGGGTATAAAGAGACCCAGTACTTC
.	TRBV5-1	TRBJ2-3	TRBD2	CASSLRGSGGAGTDTQYF	TGCGCCAGCAGCTTGAGGGGTAGCGGGGGAGCAGGCACAGATACGCAGTATTTT
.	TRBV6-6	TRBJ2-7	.	CASSRNRDEQYF	TGTGCCAGCAGTAGGAACAGGGACGAGCAGTACTTC
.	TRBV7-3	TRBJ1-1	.	CASSLAPGTEAFF	TGTGCCAGCAGCTTGGCGCCAGGCACTGAAGCTTTCTTT
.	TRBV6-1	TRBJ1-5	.	CASSASVGRGNQPQHF	TGTGCCAGCAGTGCCTCCGTCGGTAGAGGCAATCAGCCCCAGCATTTT
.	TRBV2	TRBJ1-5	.	CASRTSHSNQPQHF	TGTGCCAGCAGGACAAGTCATAGCAATCAGCCCCAGCATTTT
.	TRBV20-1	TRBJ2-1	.	CSAAVGEQFF	TGCAGTGCTGCTGTCGGTGAGCAGTTCTTC
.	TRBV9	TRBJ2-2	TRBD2	CASSVGGRNTGELFF	TGTGCCAGCAGCGTAGGCGGGAGGAACACCGGGGAGCTGTTTTTT
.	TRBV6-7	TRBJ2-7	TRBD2	CASSPSPKREGGAQYF	TGTGCCAGCAGTCCCTCCCCGAAGCGGGAGGGGGGGGCGCAGTACTTC
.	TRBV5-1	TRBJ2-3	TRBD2	CASSLTGSAGGTDTQYF	TGCGCCAGCAGCCTGACGGGATCAGCGGGAGGCACAGATACGCAGTATTTT
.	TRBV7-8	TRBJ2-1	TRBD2	CASSALAGVSYNEQFF	TGTGCCAGCAGCGCCCTAGCGGGGGTCTCCTACAATGAGCAGTTCTTC
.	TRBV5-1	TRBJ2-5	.	CASSLAQIQETQYF	TGCGCCAGCAGCTTGGCTCAGATTCAAGAGACCCAGTACTTC
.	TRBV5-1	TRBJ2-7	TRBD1	CASSFGGTGGNEQYF	TGCGCCAGCAGCTTCGGCGGGACAGGGGGCAACGAGCAGTACTTC
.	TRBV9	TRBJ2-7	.	CASSVSDTISYEQYF	TGTGCCAGCAGCGTGTCTGACACCATTTCCTACGAGCAGTACTTC
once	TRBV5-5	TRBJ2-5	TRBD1	CASSWGQGGQETQYF	TGTGCCAGCAGCTGGGGACAGGGCGGCCAAGAGACCCAGTACTTC
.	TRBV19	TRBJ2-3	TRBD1	CASDDRGFTDTQYF	TGTGCCAGTGACGACAGGGGCTTCACAGATACGCAGTATTTT
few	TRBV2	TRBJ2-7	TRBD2	CAASPGTSGKYEQYF	TGTGCCGCCTCGCCCGGGACTAGCGGGAAGTACGAGCAGTACTTC
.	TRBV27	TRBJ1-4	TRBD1	CASSLSGRGHEKLFF	TGTGCCAGCAGTTTATCGGGCAGGGGGCATGAAAAACTGTTTTTT